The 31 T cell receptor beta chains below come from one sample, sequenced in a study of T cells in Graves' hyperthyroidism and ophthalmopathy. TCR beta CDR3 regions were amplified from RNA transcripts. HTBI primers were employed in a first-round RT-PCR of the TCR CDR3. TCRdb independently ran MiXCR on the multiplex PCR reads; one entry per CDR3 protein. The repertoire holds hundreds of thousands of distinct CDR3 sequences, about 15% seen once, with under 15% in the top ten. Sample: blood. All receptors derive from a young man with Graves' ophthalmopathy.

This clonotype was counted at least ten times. The CDR3 DNA sequence: TGTGCCAGCAGCTTGTGGTCGGCGCATACGCAGTATTTT. It is translated as CASSLWSAHTQYF. V gene TRBV5-5 combines with J gene TRBJ2-3; D ambiguous. Trimming took 1 base from V and 7 from J, leaving 10 bases between them. There are 13 residues in the CDR3. From germline, CDR1 is SGHKS and CDR2 YYEKEE (reference sequence).

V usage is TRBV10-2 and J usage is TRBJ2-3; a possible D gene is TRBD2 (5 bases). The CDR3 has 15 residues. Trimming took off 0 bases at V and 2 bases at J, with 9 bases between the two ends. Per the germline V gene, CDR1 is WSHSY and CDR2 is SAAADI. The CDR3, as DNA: TGCGCCAGCAGTGAGTCACGGAGGAACACAGATACGCAGTATTTT. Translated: CASSESRRNTDTQYF.

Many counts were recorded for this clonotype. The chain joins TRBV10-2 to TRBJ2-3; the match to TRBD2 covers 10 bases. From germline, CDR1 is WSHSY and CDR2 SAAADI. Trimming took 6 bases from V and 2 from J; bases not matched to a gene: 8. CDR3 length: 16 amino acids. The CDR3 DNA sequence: TGCGCCAGCAGCGAAGGACTAGCGGAGAACACAGATACGCAGTATTTT. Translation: CASSEGLAENTDTQYF.

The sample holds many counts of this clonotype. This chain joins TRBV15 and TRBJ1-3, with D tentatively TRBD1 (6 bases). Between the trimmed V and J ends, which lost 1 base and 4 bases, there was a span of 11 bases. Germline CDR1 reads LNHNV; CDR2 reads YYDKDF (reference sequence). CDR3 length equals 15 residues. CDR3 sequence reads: CATSRVTGSGNTIYF. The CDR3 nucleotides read TGTGCCACCAGCAGAGTCACAGGGTCGGGAAACACCATATATTTT.

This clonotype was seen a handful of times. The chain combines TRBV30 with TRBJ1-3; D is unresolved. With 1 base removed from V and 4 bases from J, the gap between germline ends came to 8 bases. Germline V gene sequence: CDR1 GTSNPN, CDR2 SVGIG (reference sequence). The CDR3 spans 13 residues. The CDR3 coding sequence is TGTGCCTGGAGTGGGACGTCCGGAAACACCATATATTTT. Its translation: CAWSGTSGNTIYF. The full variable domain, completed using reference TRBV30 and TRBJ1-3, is SQTIHQWPATLVQPVGSPLSLECTVEGTSNPNLYWYRQAAGRGLQLLFYSVGIGQISSEVPQNLSASRPQDRQFILSSKKLLLSDSGFYLCAWSGTSGNTIYFGEGSWLTVV.

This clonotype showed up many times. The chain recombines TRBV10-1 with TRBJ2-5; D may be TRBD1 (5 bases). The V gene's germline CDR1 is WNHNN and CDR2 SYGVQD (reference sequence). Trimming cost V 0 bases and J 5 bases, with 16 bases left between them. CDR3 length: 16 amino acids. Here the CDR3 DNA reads TGCGCCAGCAGTGAGTCGAGTCTAGGGGCCGGGGAGACCCAGTACTTC. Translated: CASSESSLGAGETQYF.

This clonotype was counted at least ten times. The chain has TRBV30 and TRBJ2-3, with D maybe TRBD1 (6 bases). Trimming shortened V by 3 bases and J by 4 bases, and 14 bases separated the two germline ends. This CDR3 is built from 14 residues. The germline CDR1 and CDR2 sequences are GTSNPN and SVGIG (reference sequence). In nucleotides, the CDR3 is TGTGCCTGGAGCAGGGGCCTGTCCCCAGATACGCAGTATTTT. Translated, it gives CAWSRGLSPDTQYF.

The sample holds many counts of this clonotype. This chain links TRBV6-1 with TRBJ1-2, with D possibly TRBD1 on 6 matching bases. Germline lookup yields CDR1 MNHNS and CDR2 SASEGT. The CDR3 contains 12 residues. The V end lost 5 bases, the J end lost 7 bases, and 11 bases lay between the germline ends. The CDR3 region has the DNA TGTGCCAGCAGTACAGGGTACCGTGGCTACACCTTC. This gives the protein CASSTGYRGYTF.

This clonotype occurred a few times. DNA of the CDR3: TGTGCCAGCAGCCAAGTGGTCATTAGCTCCTATAATTCACCCCTCCACTTT. Amino acid sequence: CASSQVVISSYNSPLHF. The chain joins TRBV3-1 to TRBJ1-6; no clear D gene. The germline CDR1 and CDR2 sequences are LGHDT and YNNKEL (reference sequence). The CDR3 covers 17 residues. The V and J ends lost 1 base and 0 bases respectively, with 10 bases between them.

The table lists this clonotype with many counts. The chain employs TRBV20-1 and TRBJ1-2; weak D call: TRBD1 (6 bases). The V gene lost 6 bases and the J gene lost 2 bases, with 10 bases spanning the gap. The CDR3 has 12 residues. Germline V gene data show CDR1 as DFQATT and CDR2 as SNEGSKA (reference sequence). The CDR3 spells CSAPDSNYGYTF. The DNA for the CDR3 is TGCAGTGCACCGGACAGCAACTATGGCTACACCTTC.

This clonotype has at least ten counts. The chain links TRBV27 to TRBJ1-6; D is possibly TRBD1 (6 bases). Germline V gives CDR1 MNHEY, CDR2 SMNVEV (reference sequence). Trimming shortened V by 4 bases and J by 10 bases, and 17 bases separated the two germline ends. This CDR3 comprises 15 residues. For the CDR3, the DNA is TGTGCCAGCAGTTGGGATCATGGGGGCGGATCACCCCTCCACTTT. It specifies CASSWDHGGGSPLHF.

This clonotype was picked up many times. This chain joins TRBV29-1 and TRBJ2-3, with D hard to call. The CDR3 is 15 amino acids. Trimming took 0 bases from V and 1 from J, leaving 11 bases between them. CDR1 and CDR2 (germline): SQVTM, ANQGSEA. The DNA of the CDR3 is TGCAGCGTTGAAGACCTGGGGATCGGCACAGATACGCAGTATTTT. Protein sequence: CSVEDLGIGTDTQYF.

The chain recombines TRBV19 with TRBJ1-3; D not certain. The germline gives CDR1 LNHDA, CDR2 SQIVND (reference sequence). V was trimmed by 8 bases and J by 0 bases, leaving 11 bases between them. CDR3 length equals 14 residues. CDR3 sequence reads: CASVDGSSGNTIYF. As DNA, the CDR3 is TGTGCCAGTGTTGACGGATCCTCTGGAAACACCATATATTTT.

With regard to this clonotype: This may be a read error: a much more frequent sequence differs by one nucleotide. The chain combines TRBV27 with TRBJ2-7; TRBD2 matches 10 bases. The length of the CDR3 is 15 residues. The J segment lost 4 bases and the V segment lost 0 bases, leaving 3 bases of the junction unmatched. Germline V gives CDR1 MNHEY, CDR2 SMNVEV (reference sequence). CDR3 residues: CASSLSLAGKYEQYF. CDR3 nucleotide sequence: TGTGCCAGCAGTTTATCACTAGCGGGAAAGTACGAGCAGTACTTC.

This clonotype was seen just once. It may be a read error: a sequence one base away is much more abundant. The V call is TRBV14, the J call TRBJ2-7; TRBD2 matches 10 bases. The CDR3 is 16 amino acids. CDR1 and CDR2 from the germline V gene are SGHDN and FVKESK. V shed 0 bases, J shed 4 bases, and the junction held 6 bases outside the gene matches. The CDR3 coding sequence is TGTGCCAGCAGCCAAGACCGGATACTAGCGGGGTACGAGCAGTACTTC. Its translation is CASSQDRILAGYEQYF.

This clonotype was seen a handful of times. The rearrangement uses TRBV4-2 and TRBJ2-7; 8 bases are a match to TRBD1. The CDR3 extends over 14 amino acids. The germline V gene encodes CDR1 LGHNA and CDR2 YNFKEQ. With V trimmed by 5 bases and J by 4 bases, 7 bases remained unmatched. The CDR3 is CASSDRTGRYEQYF. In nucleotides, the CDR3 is TGTGCCAGCAGCGATCGGACAGGGAGGTACGAGCAGTACTTC.

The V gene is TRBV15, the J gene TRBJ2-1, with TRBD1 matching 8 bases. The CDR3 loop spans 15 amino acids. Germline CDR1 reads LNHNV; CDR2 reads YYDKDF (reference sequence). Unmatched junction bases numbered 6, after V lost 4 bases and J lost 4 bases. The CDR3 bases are TGTGCCACCAGCAACCTCAGGACAGGGTACAATGAGCAGTTCTTC. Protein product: CATSNLRTGYNEQFF.

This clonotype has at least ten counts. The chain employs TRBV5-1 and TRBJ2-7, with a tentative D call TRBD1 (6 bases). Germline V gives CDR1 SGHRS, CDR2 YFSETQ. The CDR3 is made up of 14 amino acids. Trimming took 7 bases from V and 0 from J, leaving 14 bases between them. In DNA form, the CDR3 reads TGCGCCAGCGGAACCGGGACATCCTCCTACGAGCAGTACTTC. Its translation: CASGTGTSSYEQYF.

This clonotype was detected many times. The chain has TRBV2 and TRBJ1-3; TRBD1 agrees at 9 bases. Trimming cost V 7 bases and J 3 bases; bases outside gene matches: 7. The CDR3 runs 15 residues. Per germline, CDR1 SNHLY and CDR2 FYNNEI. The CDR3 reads CASTQTGGLGNTIYF. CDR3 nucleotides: TGTGCCAGCACTCAGACAGGGGGTCTTGGAAACACCATATATTTT. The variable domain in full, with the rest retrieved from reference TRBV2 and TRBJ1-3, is EPEVTQTPSHQVTQMGQEVILRCVPISNHLYFYWYRQILGQKVEFLVSFYNNEISEKSEIFDDQFSVERPDGSNFTLKIRSTKLEDSAMYFCASTQTGGLGNTIYFGEGSWLTVV.

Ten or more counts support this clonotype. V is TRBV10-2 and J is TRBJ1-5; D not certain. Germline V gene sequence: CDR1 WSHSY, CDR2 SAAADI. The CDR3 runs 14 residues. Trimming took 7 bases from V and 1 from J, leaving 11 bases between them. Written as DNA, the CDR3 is TGCGCCAGCAAGTTGCCAGCCAGCAATCAGCCCCAGCATTTT. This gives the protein CASKLPASNQPQHF.

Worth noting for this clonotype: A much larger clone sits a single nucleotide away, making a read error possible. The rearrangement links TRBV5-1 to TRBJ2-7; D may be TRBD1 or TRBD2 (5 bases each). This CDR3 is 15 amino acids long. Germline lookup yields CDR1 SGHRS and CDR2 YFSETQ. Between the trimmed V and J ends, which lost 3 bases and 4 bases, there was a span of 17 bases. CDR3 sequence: CASSSQGGGRYEQYF. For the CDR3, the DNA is TGCGCCAGCAGCTCGCAAGGTGGGGGTAGATACGAGCAGTACTTC.

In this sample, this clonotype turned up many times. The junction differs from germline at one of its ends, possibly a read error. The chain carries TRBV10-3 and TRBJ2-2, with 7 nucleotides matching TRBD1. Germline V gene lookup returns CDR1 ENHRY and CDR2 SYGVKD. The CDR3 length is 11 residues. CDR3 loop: CAISEDRELFF. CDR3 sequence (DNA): TGTGCCATCAGTGAGGACAGGGAGTTGTTTTTT.

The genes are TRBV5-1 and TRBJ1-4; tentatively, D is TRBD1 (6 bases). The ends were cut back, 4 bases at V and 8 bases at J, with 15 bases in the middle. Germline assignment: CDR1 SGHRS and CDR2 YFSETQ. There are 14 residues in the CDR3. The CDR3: CASSRAGAVEKLFF. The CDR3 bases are TGCGCCAGCAGCCGAGCGGGGGCTGTCGAAAAACTGTTTTTT.

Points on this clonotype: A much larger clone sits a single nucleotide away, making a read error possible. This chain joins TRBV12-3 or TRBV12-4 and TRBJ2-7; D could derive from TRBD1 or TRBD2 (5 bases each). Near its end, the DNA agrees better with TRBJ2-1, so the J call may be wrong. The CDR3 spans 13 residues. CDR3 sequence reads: CANSLGGEGEQFF. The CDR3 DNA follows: TGTGCCAACAGTTTAGGAGGTGAGGGGGAGCAGTTCTTC.

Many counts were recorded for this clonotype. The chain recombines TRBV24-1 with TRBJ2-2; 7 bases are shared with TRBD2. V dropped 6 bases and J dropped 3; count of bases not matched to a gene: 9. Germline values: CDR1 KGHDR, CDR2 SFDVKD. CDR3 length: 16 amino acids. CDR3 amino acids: CATSIAGEHDTGELFF. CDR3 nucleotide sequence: TGTGCCACCAGTATCGCGGGGGAACATGACACCGGGGAGCTGTTTTTT.

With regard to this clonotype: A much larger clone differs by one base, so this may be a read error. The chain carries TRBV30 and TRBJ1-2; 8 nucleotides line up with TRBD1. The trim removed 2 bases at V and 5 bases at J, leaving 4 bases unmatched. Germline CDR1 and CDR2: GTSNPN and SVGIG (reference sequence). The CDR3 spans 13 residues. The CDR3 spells CAWSKRTGYGYTF. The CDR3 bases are TGTGCCTGGAGTAAACGGACAGGGTATGGCTACACCTTC.

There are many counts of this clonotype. This chain's CDR3 is CASSLELLETQYF. CDR3 bases: TGTGCCAGCAGCTTGGAGCTTCTGGAGACCCAGTACTTC. The chain is built from TRBV7-9 and TRBJ2-5; D gene ambiguous. V shed 3 bases and J shed 5 bases, with 10 bases lying between them. Germline CDR1 is SEHNR and CDR2 is FQNEAQ (reference sequence). This CDR3 has 13 amino acids.

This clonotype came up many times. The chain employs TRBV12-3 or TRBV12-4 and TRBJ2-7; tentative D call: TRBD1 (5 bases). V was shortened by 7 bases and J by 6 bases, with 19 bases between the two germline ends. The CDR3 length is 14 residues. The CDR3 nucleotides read TGTGCCAGCAAGCTGAGCCGCAGGGTTACCGAGCAGTACTTC. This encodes CASKLSRRVTEQYF.

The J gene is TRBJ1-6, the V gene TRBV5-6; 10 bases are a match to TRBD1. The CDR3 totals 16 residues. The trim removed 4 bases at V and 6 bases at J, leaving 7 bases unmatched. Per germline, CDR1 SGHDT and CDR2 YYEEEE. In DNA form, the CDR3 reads TGTGCCAGCAGCATCCCGGACAGGGGGGGTAATTCACCCCTCCACTTT. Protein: CASSIPDRGGNSPLHF.

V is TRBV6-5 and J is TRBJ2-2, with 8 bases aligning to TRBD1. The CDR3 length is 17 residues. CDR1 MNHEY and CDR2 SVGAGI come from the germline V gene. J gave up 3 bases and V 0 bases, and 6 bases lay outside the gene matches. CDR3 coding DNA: TGTGCCAGCAGTTACTCCCGGGACAGGTTACACACCGGGGAGCTGTTTTTT. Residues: CASSYSRDRLHTGELFF.

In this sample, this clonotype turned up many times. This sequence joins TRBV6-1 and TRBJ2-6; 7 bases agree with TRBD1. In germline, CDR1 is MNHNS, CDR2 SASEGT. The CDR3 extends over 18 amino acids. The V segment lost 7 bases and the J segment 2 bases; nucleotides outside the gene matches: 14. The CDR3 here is CASKYTIRGGTGANVLTF. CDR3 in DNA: TGTGCCAGCAAATACACAATTCGAGGGGGCACTGGGGCCAACGTCCTGACTTTC.